This is a list of T cell receptor beta chains from one sample in a study of T-cell reconstitution after alpha-beta-depleted transplantation in children. TCRdb itself ran the PCR reads through MiXCR, one entry per CDR3 protein. Of approximately 400,000 distinct CDR3 sequences listed, under 13% were seen once; the top ten hold 4.5% to 7%. Sequenced material: PBMCs from the stem cell graft donor, taken from the stem cell graft. These receptors all come from a human donor who donated a stem cell graft to a child with acute myeloid leukemia. CDR3s include the opening cysteine and the closing phenylalanine or tryptophan. A D gene is named only where the DNA matches it firmly. Expanded clones get a size class; other rows say once, few or many, or leave the size out.

D gene,V gene,clone size,J gene,CDR3 protein,CDR3 DNA
.,TRBV25-1,few,TRBJ2-5,CASSQNVRLQETQYF,TGTGCCAGCAGTCAAAACGTTAGACTGCAAGAGACCCAGTACTTC
.,TRBV12-3/TRBV12-4,many,TRBJ1-3,CASNGVASGNTIYF,TGTGCCAGCAATGGAGTCGCCTCTGGAAACACCATATATTTT
.,TRBV12-3/TRBV12-4,.,TRBJ1-5,CASSLETDRGQPQHF,TGTGCCAGCAGTTTAGAGACCGACCGGGGGCAGCCCCAGCATTTT
.,TRBV18,few,TRBJ2-5,CASSPWTNQETQYF,TGTGCCAGCTCACCTTGGACAAACCAAGAGACCCAGTACTTC
TRBD2,TRBV20-1,.,TRBJ2-3,CSARPGGPGDTQYF,TGCAGTGCTAGGCCGGGGGGGCCCGGAGATACGCAGTATTTT
TRBD1,TRBV4-1,few,TRBJ1-6,CASSQPSGQADNSPLHF,TGCGCCAGCAGCCAACCGTCGGGACAGGCCGATAATTCACCCCTCCACTTT
TRBD1,TRBV7-9,.,TRBJ2-7,CASSSPSRTGTYEQYF,TGTGCCAGCAGCTCCCCCTCTCGGACAGGTACCTACGAGCAGTACTTC
.,TRBV5-1,few,TRBJ2-5,CASTLTGHFQETQYF,TGCGCCAGCACCCTGACTGGACACTTTCAAGAGACCCAGTACTTC
.,TRBV7-3,few,TRBJ2-7,CASSLTTARSPYEQYF,TGTGCCAGCAGCTTAACGACGGCTAGGTCCCCCTACGAGCAGTACTTC
.,TRBV10-1,.,TRBJ2-2,CASSGSGHGELFF,TGCGCCAGCAGTGGATCAGGGCACGGGGAGCTGTTTTTT
.,TRBV1,.,TRBJ2-3,CTSSRKRGGWSDTQYF,TGCACCAGCAGCCGGAAGCGGGGTGGGTGGTCAGATACGCAGTATTTT
TRBD2,TRBV20-1,.,TRBJ2-2,CSARDPSGRATGELFF,TGCAGTGCTAGAGACCCGAGCGGGAGGGCCACCGGGGAGCTGTTTTTT
.,TRBV29-1,.,TRBJ2-2,CSVDRENTGELFF,TGCAGCGTTGACAGGGAAAACACCGGGGAGCTGTTTTTT
.,TRBV2,few,TRBJ2-7,CASSDLTELEQYF,TGTGCCAGCAGTGACCTGACAGAGCTCGAGCAGTACTTC